This passage covers 16 T cell receptor beta chains from one sample sequenced in a study of CD8 T cells in ankylosing spondylitis (TCRdb year 2017). The library was made by 5' RACE. The sequencer was an Illumina HiSeq 2500. The public reads were reprocessed in TCRdb via fastp at Q25 and MiXCR, keeping in-frame beta chains. Identical CDR3 proteins give one entry, which carries the most common genes and DNA. The sample contains 380,000 or so distinct CDR3 sequences, 20% of them found a single time. Around 14% of the sample rests with the top ten. Sequencing was done on a sample of blood, either unsorted or a sorted T cell fraction (not recorded which). These receptors were obtained from a male donor with ankylosing spondylitis or in good health (not recorded which).

The genes are TRBV28 and TRBJ2-7; D ambiguous. V lost 5 bases and J lost 6, with 11 bases in between. Germline lookup yields CDR1 MDHEN and CDR2 SYDVKM. The CDR3 length is 12 residues. CDR3 in amino acids: CASSNRRLEQYF. The CDR3 nucleotides read TGTGCCAGCAGTAACCGACGGCTCGAGCAGTACTTC.

This clonotype was detected only a few times. This chain connects TRBV29-1 to TRBJ2-2, with D possibly TRBD1 on 5 matching bases. The germline gives CDR1 SQVTM, CDR2 ANQGSEA. This CDR3 spans 13 amino acids. V lost 6 bases and J 0 bases, leaving 8 bases between the germline ends. As DNA, the CDR3 is TGCAGCGTCGACAGTTCGAACACCGGGGAGCTGTTTTTT. It encodes CSVDSSNTGELFF.

This chain connects TRBV19 to TRBJ2-1; 7 bases map to TRBD2. CDR1 is LNHDA, CDR2 SQIVND, per germline (reference sequence). V gave up 3 bases and J gave up 4 bases; unmatched junction bases: 12. The CDR3 contains 17 residues. CDR3 nucleotides: TGTGCCAGTAGTATCGTCGTAGGCGGGGGTATATACAATGAGCAGTTCTTC. Translated: CASSIVVGGGIYNEQFF.

This clonotype showed up just a few times. This CDR3 is CSARALAGADTQYF. CDR3 nucleotide sequence: TGCAGTGCTAGAGCACTAGCGGGGGCGGATACGCAGTATTTT. The chain links TRBV20-1 to TRBJ2-3; 11 bases are shared with TRBD2. V dropped 1 base and J dropped 6; count of bases not matched to a gene: 3. CDR1 is DFQATT and CDR2 is SNEGSKA in the germline V gene (reference sequence). This CDR3 is built from 14 residues.

V gene TRBV7-9 combines with J gene TRBJ2-7; 7 bases match TRBD1. Trimming cost V 5 bases and J 3 bases; bases outside gene matches: 13. The CDR3 sequence is 16 residues long. Germline V gene data show CDR1 as SEHNR and CDR2 as FQNEAQ (reference sequence). The CDR3 nucleotides are TGTGCCAGCAGCCCCAGGGCACCGGGACAGCTCTACGAGCAGTACTTC. Protein product: CASSPRAPGQLYEQYF.

V is TRBV2 and J is TRBJ1-1; D uncertain. Trimming removed 6 bases from V and 1 base from J, with 9 bases in between. Germline V gene lookup returns CDR1 SNHLY and CDR2 FYNNEI. The CDR3 has 13 residues. CDR3 sequence (DNA): TGTGCCAGCAGGGGGATGGGGAACACTGAAGCTTTCTTT. This encodes CASRGMGNTEAFF.

A single count supports this clonotype. The junction departs from the called germline gene at one end, perhaps through a read error. The CDR3 spells CASSPNLGDLFF. CDR3 sequence (DNA): TGTGCCAGCAGCCCCAACCTTGGGGATCTGTTTTTT. This chain connects TRBV9 to TRBJ2-2, with unresolved D. The germline gives CDR1 SGDLS, CDR2 YYNGEE. This CDR3 region has 12 residues. Together with reference TRBV9 and TRBJ2-2, the CDR3 gives the full variable domain: DSGVTQTPKHLITATGQRVTLRCSPRSGDLSVYWYQQSLDQGLQFLIQYYNGEERAKGNILERFSAQQFPDLHSELNLSSLELGDSALYFCASSPNLGDLFFGEGSRLTVL.

The CDR3 sequence is CASSDWASAQETQYF. CDR3 in DNA: TGTGCCAGCAGTGATTGGGCTAGCGCTCAAGAGACCCAGTACTTC. The rearrangement links TRBV2 to TRBJ2-5, with a tentative D call TRBD2 (6 bases). Germline CDR1 and CDR2: SNHLY and FYNNEI. The CDR3 runs to 15 residues. Between the trimmed V and J ends, which lost 3 bases and 2 bases, there was a span of 13 bases.

This clonotype was detected only a few times. The chain employs TRBV4-1 and TRBJ1-1, with 7 nucleotides matching TRBD1. Germline V gene lookup returns CDR1 MGHRA and CDR2 YSYEKL. The CDR3 covers 14 residues. V was clipped by 4 bases and J by 4 bases; unmatched bases: 6. The CDR3 sequence: CASSRRGFGTEAFF. In nucleotides, the CDR3 is TGCGCCAGCAGCCGCAGGGGGTTTGGCACTGAAGCTTTCTTT.

This rearrangement joins TRBV12-3 or TRBV12-4 to TRBJ1-3; 7 bases line up with TRBD1. V shed 2 bases, J shed 3 bases, and the junction held 13 bases outside the gene matches. The CDR3 loop spans 18 amino acids. The CDR3 coding sequence is TGTGCCAGCAGTTTAAGACAGGGCGGGTTTTTCTTTGGAAACACCATATATTTT. Its protein is CASSLRQGGFFFGNTIYF.

Only a few counts were recorded for this clonotype. The chain has TRBV12-3 or TRBV12-4 and TRBJ1-5; 10 nucleotides match TRBD1. V shed 6 bases, J shed 6 bases, and the junction held 11 bases outside the gene matches. The CDR3 extends over 16 amino acids. The chain's CDR3 is CASSVGKTGGSQPQHF. In DNA form, the CDR3 reads TGTGCCAGCAGCGTTGGAAAGACAGGGGGCAGTCAGCCCCAGCATTTT.

The V and J genes are TRBV20-1 and TRBJ2-1, with 7 nucleotides matching TRBD1. V was clipped by 1 base and J by 1 base; unmatched bases: 7. CDR3 length: 16 amino acids. Germline values: CDR1 DFQATT, CDR2 SNEGSKA (reference sequence). The CDR3 DNA reads TGCAGTGCTAGAGGCCGACAGGGTTGGTCCTACAATGAGCAGTTCTTC. Encoded protein: CSARGRQGWSYNEQFF.

The chain uses TRBV20-1 and TRBJ2-7; 7 positions agree with TRBD1. J lost 0 bases, V lost 6 bases, and 8 bases had no gene match. The length of the CDR3 is 14 residues. Germline V CDR1 and CDR2: DFQATT, SNEGSKA (reference sequence). CDR3 sequence (DNA): TGCAGTGCGCTTCGACAGGGCACCTCCTACGAGCAGTACTTC. Encoded protein: CSALRQGTSYEQYF.

The rearrangement links TRBV21-1 to TRBJ2-3; TRBD1 was called by the table and not checked on the DNA. TRBV21-1 is classified as a pseudogene. The CDR3 spans 14 residues. The CDR3 bases are TGTGCCAGCAGCGCGAAGGGACAAGGAGATACGCAGTATTTT. It translates to CASSAKGQGDTQYF.

This clonotype appeared many times. The rearrangement joins TRBV12-3 or TRBV12-4 to TRBJ2-2; D is ambiguous. This CDR3 is built from 11 residues. Between the trimmed V and J ends, which lost 4 bases and 3 bases, there was a span of 0 bases. CDR3 protein: CASSYTGELFF. DNA of the CDR3: TGTGCCAGCAGTTACACCGGGGAGCTGTTTTTT.

The chain uses TRBV27 and TRBJ2-1; D possibly corresponds to TRBD1 (6 bases). The CDR3 is made up of 12 amino acids. V was cut by 6 bases and J by 8 bases, with 11 bases left in between. CDR1 MNHEY and CDR2 SMNVEV come from the germline V gene (reference sequence). The CDR3 reads CASSLGQHEQFF. CDR3 DNA: TGTGCCAGCAGCCTCGGACAGCATGAGCAGTTCTTC.